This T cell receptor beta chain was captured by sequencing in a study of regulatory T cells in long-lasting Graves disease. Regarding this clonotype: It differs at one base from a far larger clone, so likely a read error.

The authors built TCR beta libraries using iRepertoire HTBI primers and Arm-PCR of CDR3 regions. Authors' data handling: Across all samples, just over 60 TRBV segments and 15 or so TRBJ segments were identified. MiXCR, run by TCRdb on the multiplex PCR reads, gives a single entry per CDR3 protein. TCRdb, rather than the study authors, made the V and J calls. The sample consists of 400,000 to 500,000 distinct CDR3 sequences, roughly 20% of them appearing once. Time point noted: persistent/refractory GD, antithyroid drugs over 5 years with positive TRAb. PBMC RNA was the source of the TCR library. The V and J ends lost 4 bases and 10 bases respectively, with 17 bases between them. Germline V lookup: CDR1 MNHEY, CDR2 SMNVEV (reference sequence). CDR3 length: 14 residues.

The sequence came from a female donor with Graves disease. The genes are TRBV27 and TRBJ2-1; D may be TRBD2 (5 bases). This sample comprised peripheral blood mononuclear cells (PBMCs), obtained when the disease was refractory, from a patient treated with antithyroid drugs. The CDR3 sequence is CASSSIARSYEQFF. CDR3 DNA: TGTGCCAGCAGTTCCATAGCGCGCTCCTACGAGCAGTTCTTC.